Below are 27 T cell receptor beta chains sequenced from a single sample in a study of tumor-infiltrating lymphocytes in localized non-small cell lung cancer. Method: immunoSEQ multiplex PCR; TCRdb's copy keeps in-frame clones and lacks some. The sample has tens of thousands of clones, over 60% seen once; the top ten hold over 6%. Source material: lung tumor tissue. The source of these receptors is a human donor with non-small cell lung cancer.

By share, this clone ranks as medium-sized. The CDR3 reads CASSQDRGQGAALEKLFF. The DNA of the CDR3 is TGCGCCAGCAGCCAAGATCGGGGACAGGGGGCCGCTCTCGAAAAACTGTTTTTT. This chain joins TRBV4-3 and TRBJ1-4; 12 bases map to TRBD1. The J segment lost 8 bases and the V segment lost 0 bases, leaving 10 bases of the junction unmatched. This CDR3 region has 18 residues. CDR1 is LGHNA and CDR2 is YSLEER in the germline V gene.

The chain uses TRBV14 and TRBJ2-2; D remains unclear. CDR1 is SGHDN and CDR2 is FVKESK in the germline V gene. This CDR3 has 13 amino acids. V shed 2 bases and J shed 1 base, with 2 bases lying between them. In nucleotides, the CDR3 is TGTGCCAGCAGCCAACAGAACACCGGGGAGCTGTTTTTT. It encodes CASSQQNTGELFF.

The rearrangement uses TRBV7-8 and TRBJ2-7; tentatively, D is TRBD1 or TRBD2 (6 bases each). Trimming stripped 1 base from V and 3 bases from J, with 10 bases between. This CDR3 is 14 amino acids long. Germline V gives CDR1 SGHVS, CDR2 FQNEAQ. CDR3 in amino acids: CASSLVRGGYEQYF. CDR3 sequence (DNA): TGTGCCAGCAGCTTAGTCAGGGGAGGCTACGAGCAGTACTTC.

This chain joins TRBV12-5 and TRBJ1-5, with D uncertain. The CDR3 spans 12 residues. Trimming pared 2 bases from V and 7 bases from J, leaving 6 bases between. The germline V gene encodes CDR1 LGHNT and CDR2 FRNRAP. CDR3 DNA: TGTGCTAGTGGTTTGTTAGAGCAGCCCCAGCATTTT. Its protein product is CASGLLEQPQHF. Filled out from reference TRBV12-5 and TRBJ1-5, the complete variable domain reads DARVTQTPRHKVTEMGQEVTMRCQPILGHNTVFWYRQTMMQGLELLAYFRNRAPLDDSGMPKDRFSAEMPDATLATLKIQPSEPRDSAVYFCASGLLEQPQHFGDGTRLSIL.

This rearrangement joins TRBV19 to TRBJ1-4, with D possibly matching TRBD1 (5 bases). V lost 8 bases to trimming and J lost 0 bases, with 7 bases between them. This CDR3 contains 13 residues. Germline lookup yields CDR1 LNHDA and CDR2 SQIVND (reference sequence). CDR3 protein: CASQGATNEKLFF. The CDR3 DNA is TGTGCCAGTCAGGGTGCAACTAATGAAAAACTGTTTTTT.

V and J are TRBV19 and TRBJ1-4; no definite D call. The germline CDR1 and CDR2 sequences are LNHDA and SQIVND (reference sequence). CDR3 length: 13 residues. V dropped 6 bases and J dropped 3 bases, with 8 bases sitting between them. The CDR3 loop is CASRGSSNEKLFF. The CDR3 DNA is TGTGCCAGTAGGGGGTCCTCTAATGAAAAACTGTTTTTT.

The V gene is TRBV5-1, the J gene TRBJ1-1; 7 nucleotides line up with TRBD1. The CDR3 totals 15 residues. Germline V gene sequence: CDR1 SGHRS, CDR2 YFSETQ. Losses at the gene ends were 0 bases for V and 2 bases for J; bases not matched to a gene: 4. CDR3 DNA sequence: TGCGCCAGCAGCTTGGAGGGACAGACTAACACTGAAGCTTTCTTT. It yields the protein CASSLEGQTNTEAFF.

The rearrangement links TRBV30 to TRBJ2-1; D gene unclear. Looked up from germline, CDR1 is GTSNPN and CDR2 is SVGIG (reference sequence). The CDR3 length is 10 residues. Deletions cut 1 base from V and 6 bases from J, with 1 base between. CDR3 DNA: TGTGCCTGGAGTGCCAATGAGCAGTTCTTC. This translates into CAWSANEQFF.

This clone has more than one count but fewer than ten. The chain is built from TRBV7-2 and TRBJ1-2, with D uncertain. The CDR3 consists of 14 residues. Trimming stripped 8 bases from V and 0 bases from J, with 13 bases between. Germline V gene sequence: CDR1 SGHTA, CDR2 FQGNSA. CDR3 coding DNA: TGTGCCAGCGGGAGAGACAACTCTAACTATGGCTACACCTTC. This gives the protein CASGRDNSNYGYTF.

The rearrangement joins TRBV9 to TRBJ2-1; 7 bases line up with TRBD1. CDR3 size: 15 residues. Germline trimming cut 4 bases from V and 4 bases from J; bases unmatched to any gene: 8. Germline loops: CDR1 SGDLS, CDR2 YYNGEE. CDR3 coding DNA: TGTGCCAGCAGCAACCGGGACAGCCTTTACAATGAGCAGTTCTTC. This sequence encodes CASSNRDSLYNEQFF.

V and J are TRBV11-3 and TRBJ2-7; TRBD1 matches at 7 bases. The germline gives CDR1 SGHNT, CDR2 YENEEA. This CDR3 has 15 amino acids. Trimming took 3 bases from V and 4 from J; bases not matched to a gene: 9. CDR3 DNA: TGTGCCAGCAGCTTTCAAGACGGGACAGTTTACGAGCAGTACTTC. As protein: CASSFQDGTVYEQYF.

The rearrangement joins TRBV25-1 to TRBJ1-4, with 7 bases fitting TRBD1. CDR1 and CDR2 (germline): MGHDK, SYGVNS. CDR3 length: 16 residues. V was pared by 3 bases and J by 5 bases, with 9 bases of the junction left unmatched. The CDR3 sequence is CASSDMRDRRNEKLFF. The CDR3 DNA follows: TGTGCCAGCAGTGATATGCGGGACAGACGAAATGAAAAACTGTTTTTT. Full variable domain (outside the CDR3, taken from reference TRBV25-1 and TRBJ1-4): EADIYQTPRYLVIGTGKKITLECSQTMGHDKMYWYQQDPGMELHLIHYSYGVNSTEKGDLSSESTVSRIRTEHFPLTLESARPSHTSQYLCASSDMRDRRNEKLFFGSGTQLSVL.

The chain carries TRBV10-3 and TRBJ2-5; D might be TRBD2 (5 bases). V shed 4 bases and J shed 3 bases, with 6 bases lying between them. This CDR3 spans 12 amino acids. The germline V gene encodes CDR1 ENHRY and CDR2 SYGVKD. The CDR3 region has the DNA TGTGCCATCAGTGGGACTGAAGAGACCCAGTACTTC. This translates into CAISGTEETQYF.

The chain uses TRBV19 and TRBJ1-6; 11 bases align to TRBD1. V dropped 8 bases and J dropped 7; count of bases not matched to a gene: 4. The CDR3 covers 14 residues. Germline V gene sequence: CDR1 LNHDA, CDR2 SQIVND (reference sequence). DNA for the CDR3: TGTGCCAGTGGACAGGGGGCTGGGAATTCACCCCTCCACTTT. Encoded protein: CASGQGAGNSPLHF.

The DNA for the CDR3 is TGCGCCAGCAGCCAATTTTCCGCCGGCCGGGGCGGGGGATGGCGTACGCAGTATTTT. This codes for CASSQFSAGRGGGWRTQYF. The chain recombines TRBV4-1 with TRBJ2-3, with 7 positions matching TRBD2. The CDR3 sequence is 19 residues long. The germline CDR1 and CDR2 sequences are MGHRA and YSYEKL. V was clipped by 2 bases and J by 8 bases; unmatched bases: 22.

This clone turned up a few times. DNA for the CDR3: TGTGCCAGCAGCCCCCGGACTAGCGACACAGATACGCAGTATTTT. Amino acids: CASSPRTSDTDTQYF. The gene calls are TRBV7-8 and TRBJ2-3; TRBD2 aligns across 9 bases. With V trimmed by 5 bases and J by 2 bases, 5 bases remained unmatched. Germline assignment: CDR1 SGHVS and CDR2 FQNEAQ. This CDR3 is 15 amino acids long.

The J gene is TRBJ2-7, the V gene TRBV18; D not resolved. The V and J ends lost 2 bases and 6 bases respectively, with 8 bases between them. The CDR3 is 12 amino acids. CDR1 KGHSH and CDR2 LQKENI come from the germline V gene. The CDR3 DNA sequence: TGTGCCAGCTCACCAGGACCCCGCGAGCAGTACTTC. It specifies CASSPGPREQYF.

V usage is TRBV18 and J usage is TRBJ2-7, with D possibly being TRBD2 (6 bases). The germline V and J ends were trimmed by 1 base and 4 bases, with 11 bases remaining between them. Germline V gene sequence: CDR1 KGHSH, CDR2 LQKENI. The CDR3 extends over 14 amino acids. The DNA of the CDR3 is TGTGCCAGCTCACCACAGGGAGGAGGATACGAGCAGTACTTC. Protein sequence: CASSPQGGGYEQYF. Complete variable domain (other parts from reference TRBV18 and TRBJ2-7): NAGVMQNPRHLVRRRGQEARLRCSPMKGHSHVYWYRQLPEEGLKFMVYLQKENIIDESGMPKERFSAEFPKEGPSILRIQQVVRGDSAAYFCASSPQGGGYEQYFGPGTRLTVT.

The chain has TRBV20-1 and TRBJ1-1, with D hard to call. Germline CDR1 is DFQATT and CDR2 is SNEGSKA (reference sequence). V lost 4 bases to trimming and J lost 3 bases, with 6 bases between them. This CDR3 spans 11 amino acids. The CDR3 spells CSAMYDTEAFF. CDR3 DNA: TGCAGTGCTATGTATGACACTGAAGCTTTCTTT.

The chain couples TRBV18 to TRBJ1-1; possible D gene TRBD1, 6 bases. Trimming cost V 7 bases and J 5 bases, with 8 bases left between them. Germline lookup yields CDR1 KGHSH and CDR2 LQKENI. The CDR3 is 11 residues long. CDR3 sequence (DNA): TGTGCCAGCTTACAGGGTACTGAAGCTTTCTTT. Protein: CASLQGTEAFF.

The sample holds one count of this clone. J is TRBJ2-1 and V is TRBV5-1, with TRBD1 matching over 7 bases. Trimming cost V 1 base and J 9 bases; bases outside gene matches: 22. The CDR3 runs 19 residues. Germline V gene sequence: CDR1 SGHRS, CDR2 YFSETQ. The CDR3 spells CASSLYLAQRDSIGSEQFF. DNA of the CDR3: TGCGCCAGCAGCTTGTATCTTGCCCAAAGGGACAGCATAGGGAGTGAGCAGTTCTTC.

The rearrangement joins TRBV7-2 to TRBJ1-6, with 9 bases aligning to TRBD1. V shed 0 bases and J 5 bases; nucleotides not matched to a gene: 5. The CDR3 is 17 residues long. Germline V gives CDR1 SGHTA, CDR2 FQGNSA. CDR3 sequence: CASSLAPRQGDNSPLHF. The CDR3, as DNA: TGTGCCAGCAGCTTAGCCCCGAGACAGGGGGATAATTCACCCCTCCACTTT.

The CDR3: CSVTGQGNSYEQYF. The DNA for the CDR3 is TGCAGCGTGACTGGACAGGGGAATTCCTACGAGCAGTACTTC. The chain recombines TRBV29-1 with TRBJ2-7, with 9 bases lining up with TRBD1. The V and J ends lost 6 bases and 1 base, in that order; junction bases with no gene match: 7. Germline V gene sequence: CDR1 SQVTM, CDR2 ANQGSEA. CDR3 length: 14 amino acids.

The chain carries TRBV5-6 and TRBJ1-1, with 7 nucleotides matching TRBD1. Germline V gives CDR1 SGHDT, CDR2 YYEEEE. This CDR3 comprises 12 residues. V shed 7 bases and J 4 bases; nucleotides not matched to a gene: 4. As DNA, the CDR3 is TGTGCCAGCGGTACAGGGGCCACTGAAGCTTTCTTT. Its translation is CASGTGATEAFF. The full variable domain, in which reference TRBV5-6 and TRBJ1-1 provide the parts outside the CDR3, is DAGVTQSPTHLIKTRGQQVTLRCSPKSGHDTVSWYQQALGQGPQFIFQYYEEEERQRGNFPDRFSGHQFPNYSSELNVNALLLGDSALYLCASGTGATEAFFGQGTRLTVV.

The chain joins TRBV5-1 to TRBJ1-1; 7 nucleotides align to TRBD1. CDR1 is SGHRS, CDR2 YFSETQ, per germline. This CDR3 is 15 amino acids long. The V and J ends lost 2 bases and 0 bases, in that order; junction bases with no gene match: 4. The CDR3 nucleotides read TGCGCCAGCAGCTTTGACAGGGACATGAACACTGAAGCTTTCTTT. It is translated as CASSFDRDMNTEAFF.

The rearrangement links TRBV5-1 to TRBJ1-1; 7 bases are shared with TRBD1. The germline CDR1 and CDR2 sequences are SGHRS and YFSETQ. Germline trimming cut 0 bases from V and 7 bases from J; bases unmatched to any gene: 6. The CDR3 is made up of 14 amino acids. CDR3 nucleotide sequence: TGCGCCAGCAGCTTGGCTGACAGGGCGGGTGAAGCTTTCTTT. Protein product: CASSLADRAGEAFF.

This clone was observed a single time. The genes are TRBV6-6 and TRBJ2-5; TRBD2 aligns across 8 bases. The trim removed 6 bases at V and 0 bases at J, leaving 9 bases unmatched. Germline V gene sequence: CDR1 MNHNY, CDR2 SVGAGI (reference sequence). This CDR3 spans 16 amino acids. CDR3 sequence reads: CASSQHSGAYQETQYF. As DNA, the CDR3 is TGTGCCAGCAGCCAACATAGCGGGGCCTACCAAGAGACCCAGTACTTC.